This T cell receptor beta chain was obtained from a study of blood T cells in healthy people across ages. Findings of the study overall: With age, beta diversity per million T cells declined roughly linearly, significantly by 40 to 50. A strong correlation was found between TCR beta diversity and the percentage of naive T cells.

From germline, CDR1 is MDHEN and CDR2 SYDVKM. Between the trimmed V and J ends, which lost 4 bases and 9 bases, there was a span of 14 bases. The CDR3 spans 13 residues. A J-beta primer mix and a sample-barcoded 5' primer were used in a second PCR of about 7 to 12 cycles. The template-switch adaptor, which had 12 random nucleotides, put a tag on each cDNA molecule. All samples gave at least 2.5 million CDR3-containing paired-end reads. Each CDR3 protein is one row after TCRdb ran MiXCR on the 5' RACE reads. The sample lists under 1,000,000 distinct CDR3 sequences; about 34% were seen once. In regard to this clonotype: Antigen specificity is unknown.

Sequenced: blood. The source is a man aged 18 to 35 in good health. The rearrangement joins TRBV28 to TRBJ2-3; tentative D call: TRBD2 (5 bases). CDR3 amino acids: CASSYGDRTTQYF. The CDR3 DNA is TGTGCCAGCAGTTACGGGGATAGAACCACGCAGTATTTT.